The T cell receptor beta chain under discussion was sequenced for a study of T cells in Graves' hyperthyroidism and ophthalmopathy. As regards this clonotype: Antigen specificity is unknown.

Notes on the study in general: Researchers report that a 13 V-J model separated ophthalmopathy from stable hyperthyroidism.

Reasons for excluding patients were uncontrolled infection, other autoimmune disease, pregnancy or lactation. RNA transcripts provided the source from which TCR beta CDR3 regions were amplified. An initial round of RT-PCR targeting the TCR CDR3 relied on the HTBI primer set. TCRdb re-analysed the multiplex PCR reads in MiXCR, keeping a single row per CDR3 protein. The sample records about 690,000 distinct CDR3 sequences, 15% to 20% being singletons. The CDR3 is 14 amino acids. V lost 5 bases to trimming and J lost 0 bases, with 10 bases between them. The specimen was blood. The chain employs TRBV12-3 or TRBV12-4 and TRBJ1-2; D call uncertain. This clonotype was obtained from a man aged 45 to 65 with Graves' hyperthyroidism. This CDR3 is CASSVLRANYGYTF. The CDR3 region has the DNA TGTGCCAGCAGTGTTCTGAGAGCTAACTATGGCTACACCTTC.